The source of this T cell receptor beta chain is a study of blood T cell repertoires in COVID-19. Study summary: Sites in the United States, Italy and Spain provided acute and convalescent COVID-19 samples. PBMCs, B-cell-depleted T cells, or T cells provided the cDNA or gDNA that made up the material.

Per the original data handling: Amplification of reference gene primers provided the estimated nucleated cell counts. Assay: immunoSEQ multiplex PCR; the TCRdb copy retains only in-frame clones and omits some. V, J and clone size are those of that table, while D and trimming were read from the DNA. This table has 110,000 or so clones, roughly 81% appearing once. With 8 bases removed from V and 4 bases from J, the gap between germline ends came to 24 bases. Germline V gives CDR1 SGHVS, CDR2 FNYEAQ. This CDR3 is built from 16 residues. This clone was counted once. The sequencing sample was made of peripheral blood. The chain has TRBV7-6 and TRBJ2-7; D call uncertain. The TCR comes from a woman in her 70s with acute or convalescent COVID-19. The CDR3 DNA reads as TGTGCCAGCGCCCCTTCCGGGTCCGAGATCTTTTACGAGCAGTACTTC. It yields the protein CASAPSGSEIFYEQYF.